This TCR beta chain was identified during a study of T cell changes during pregnancy in multiple sclerosis (dated by TCRdb to between 2019 and 2020). At the level of the whole study: Changes in the T cell repertoire over the course of pregnancy were examined in this study in women with multiple sclerosis.

Library preparation was by the immunoSEQ multiplex PCR assay. This is the immuneACCESS table as TCRdb keeps it, with only in-frame sequences that have V and J called. A part of the clones is gone; compared with another copy, unresolved V genes explain less than half, and the rest is unexplained. This sample has tens of thousands of clones in its table, and about 92% of those were observed once. The ten most abundant clones make up more than 0.7% of the sample. Remarks on this clone: No antigen is known for it. The record has no base qualities; no much larger clone is one base away.

Trimming at the junction amounts to 4 bases on V and 6 bases on J, and the germline ends lie 22 bases apart. Reading the germline V gene gives CDR1 SQVTM and CDR2 ANQGSEA. The CDR3 goes from the cysteine to the phenylalanine over 15 residues. Solely the CDR3 DNA is kept, with 45 bases framed from the first base. The sequences come from peripheral blood, collected in the first trimester of pregnancy. The receptor was derived from a female donor with multiple sclerosis, enrolled in a pregnancy study. Here the chain combines TRBV29-1 and TRBJ2-7; the D gene is perhaps TRBD2, from 5 matching bases. CDR3 protein: CSVALRHGLGGEQYF. The DNA sequence is TGCAGCGTTGCGTTGAGACACGGATTAGGAGGCGAGCAGTACTTC.